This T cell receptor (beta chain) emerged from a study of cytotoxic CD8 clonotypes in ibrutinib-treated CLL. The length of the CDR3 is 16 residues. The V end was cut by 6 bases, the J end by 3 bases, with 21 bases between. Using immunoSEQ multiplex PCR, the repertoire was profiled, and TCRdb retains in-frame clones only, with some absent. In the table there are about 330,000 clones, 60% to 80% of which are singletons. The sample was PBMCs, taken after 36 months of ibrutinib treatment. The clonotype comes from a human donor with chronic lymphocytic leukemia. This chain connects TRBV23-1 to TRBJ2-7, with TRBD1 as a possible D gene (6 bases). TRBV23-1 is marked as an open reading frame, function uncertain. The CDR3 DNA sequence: TGCGCCAGCAGGCTGGACAGCCAACCATCCCTCTACGAGCAGTACTTC. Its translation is CASRLDSQPSLYEQYF.